Below are 18 T cell receptor beta chains sequenced from a single sample in a study of shared clonotypes between healthy human individuals. The table came from immunoSEQ multiplex PCR; TCRdb's copy has only in-frame clones and leaves some out. Among under 2.5 million clones listed, around 92% were seen once. Material: naive CD4+ T cells from PBMCs. Subset noted: CD45RA+ positively selected. The receptors stem from a man between 18 and 35 years old in good health. Some clones in this sample may be carry-over from other donors' samples.

The chain employs TRBV10-3 and TRBJ2-1; TRBD1 matches at 8 bases. CDR1 ENHRY and CDR2 SYGVKD come from the germline V gene. V shed 0 bases and J 8 bases; nucleotides not matched to a gene: 9. The CDR3 is made up of 16 amino acids. Here the CDR3 reads CAISESPGQAGDEQFF. The CDR3 nucleotides are TGTGCCATCAGTGAGTCTCCGGGACAGGCCGGCGATGAGCAGTTCTTC.

The CDR3 is CASSYQGIGLGNTIYF. The CDR3 coding sequence is TGTGCCAGCAGTTATCAGGGTATAGGACTTGGAAACACCATATATTTT. The chain links TRBV6-5 to TRBJ1-3, with D possibly TRBD1 on 5 matching bases. Trimming removed 3 bases at V and 3 bases at J, with 15 bases between. CDR3 length: 16 residues. CDR1 and CDR2 from the germline V gene are MNHEY and SVGAGI.

This chain links TRBV28 with TRBJ2-1; TRBD2 matches at 7 bases. The J segment lost 8 bases and the V segment lost 3 bases, leaving 13 bases of the junction unmatched. The length of the CDR3 is 16 residues. Germline lookup yields CDR1 MDHEN and CDR2 SYDVKM. The CDR3 protein is CASSLLKREGYDEQFF. As DNA, the CDR3 is TGTGCCAGCAGTTTGTTAAAGCGGGAAGGGTATGATGAGCAGTTCTTC.

The chain is built from TRBV6-4 and TRBJ2-3; 10 bases match TRBD2. Germline assignment: CDR1 MRHNA and CDR2 SNTAGT. There are 15 residues in the CDR3. Trimming cost V 4 bases and J 8 bases; bases outside gene matches: 9. This CDR3 is CASSALAGAAGTQYF. DNA for the CDR3: TGTGCCAGCAGTGCTCTAGCGGGAGCAGCAGGTACGCAGTATTTT.

As to this clone: Other DNA sequences in the same sample also yield this CDR3. J is TRBJ2-7 and V is TRBV9; TRBD1 agrees at 7 bases. Per germline, CDR1 SGDLS and CDR2 YYNGEE. Trimming at V came to 0 bases and at J to 0 bases, leaving 3 bases not matched to a gene. This CDR3 region has 15 residues. CDR3 sequence reads: CASSVGGQSSYEQYF. The CDR3 DNA is TGTGCCAGCAGCGTAGGGGGACAGTCCTCCTACGAGCAGTACTTC.

This sequence joins TRBV18 and TRBJ2-3, with a possible D match to TRBD2 (6 bases). This CDR3 region has 18 residues. Trimming took off 4 bases at V and 2 bases at J, with 22 bases between the two ends. CDR1 is KGHSH, CDR2 LQKENI, per germline. The CDR3 DNA reads TGTGCCAGCTCACTACTTGGAGTCCGGGACTCAACCACAGATACGCAGTATTTT. This translates into CASSLLGVRDSTTDTQYF.

The CDR3 region has the DNA TGTGCCAGCAGAGACAACAGGGGCACTGAAGCTTTCTTT. It specifies CASRDNRGTEAFF. J is TRBJ1-1 and V is TRBV25-1, with 7 bases fitting TRBD1. The CDR3 is made up of 13 amino acids. J lost 4 bases, V lost 6 bases, and 5 bases had no gene match. Germline-derived CDR1 and CDR2 are MGHDK and SYGVNS.

The chain links TRBV2 to TRBJ1-4; 7 bases align to TRBD1. CDR1 and CDR2 (germline): SNHLY, FYNNEI. The CDR3 is 13 residues long. With V trimmed by 8 bases and J by 8 bases, 8 bases remained unmatched. The CDR3 DNA follows: TGTGCCAGCCATAGGGGGCGGCGCGAAAAACTGTTTTTT. This encodes CASHRGRREKLFF.

The sample holds one count of this clone. The chain uses TRBV15 and TRBJ2-1; weak D call: TRBD1 (6 bases). Germline assignment: CDR1 LNHNV and CDR2 YYDKDF (reference sequence). Trimming took 0 bases from V and 6 from J, leaving 12 bases between them. This CDR3 region has 15 residues. CDR3 amino acids: CATSRDPSGVNEQFF. The CDR3 bases are TGTGCCACCAGCAGAGATCCGTCAGGGGTCAATGAGCAGTTCTTC.

The rearrangement uses TRBV5-1 and TRBJ2-1; possibly TRBD2 for D (5 bases). CDR3 length equals 15 residues. Trimming removed 0 bases at V and 2 bases at J, with 9 bases between. Germline V gene lookup returns CDR1 SGHRS and CDR2 YFSETQ. CDR3 DNA sequence: TGCGCCAGCAGCTTGGCTAGCACAGCCTACAATGAGCAGTTCTTC. It codes for CASSLASTAYNEQFF.

The count of this clone is one. The rearrangement joins TRBV30 to TRBJ2-5; TRBD2 matches at 7 bases. The CDR3 loop spans 16 amino acids. Germline V gene lookup returns CDR1 GTSNPN and CDR2 SVGIG (reference sequence). With V trimmed by 0 bases and J by 2 bases, 9 bases remained unmatched. The CDR3 reads CAWSVWGGSGQETQYF. CDR3 DNA: TGTGCCTGGAGTGTCTGGGGGGGTAGCGGACAAGAGACCCAGTACTTC.

The chain joins TRBV4-2 to TRBJ2-3; the D is unclear. The germline CDR1 and CDR2 sequences are LGHNA and YNFKEQ. This CDR3 has 16 amino acids. V shed 4 bases and J shed 2 bases, with 16 bases lying between them. CDR3 residues: CASSPGPLGYTDTQYF. CDR3 sequence (DNA): TGTGCCAGCAGCCCTGGCCCTCTCGGTTACACAGATACGCAGTATTTT.

J is TRBJ2-7 and V is TRBV11-2; no definite D call. The length of the CDR3 is 13 residues. The germline V and J ends were trimmed by 1 base and 3 bases, with 7 bases remaining between them. The germline V gene has CDR1 SGHAT and CDR2 FQNNGV. Here the CDR3 DNA reads TGTGCCAGCAGCTTAGTTGAGTACTACGAGCAGTACTTC. Translated, it gives CASSLVEYYEQYF.

The V call is TRBV28, the J call TRBJ1-3; perhaps TRBD1 as D (5 bases). V shed 10 bases and J shed 0 bases, with 13 bases lying between them. The CDR3 covers 14 residues. Germline assignment: CDR1 MDHEN and CDR2 SYDVKM. The CDR3 loop is CATGGVISGNTIYF. CDR3 nucleotides: TGTGCCACTGGAGGGGTTATCTCTGGAAACACCATATATTTT.

CDR3 bases: TGTGCCAGCAGCCTGGGGGACAGGGGGCGGAGGGCTGAAGCTTTCTTT. Protein sequence: CASSLGDRGRRAEAFF. The gene calls are TRBV7-3 and TRBJ1-1; 12 nucleotides line up with TRBD1. CDR3 length equals 16 residues. The germline gives CDR1 SGHTA, CDR2 FQGTGA. Trimming took 5 bases from V and 6 from J; bases not matched to a gene: 10.

This clone was recorded only once. The V gene is TRBV4-3, the J gene TRBJ2-7, with 8 bases fitting TRBD2. The CDR3 consists of 14 residues. V was clipped by 4 bases and J by 4 bases; unmatched bases: 6. The germline V gene encodes CDR1 LGHNA and CDR2 YSLEER. CDR3 nucleotide sequence: TGCGCCAGCAGCCGGAAAGCGGGAGAGTACGAGCAGTACTTC. It encodes CASSRKAGEYEQYF.

This sequence joins TRBV6-6 and TRBJ2-7; D might be TRBD1 (6 bases). This CDR3 region has 14 residues. The germline gives CDR1 MNHNY, CDR2 SVGAGI (reference sequence). With 7 bases removed from V and 5 bases from J, the gap between germline ends came to 18 bases. DNA of the CDR3: TGTGCCAGCAAGGATAACCAGGGGCTCGACGAGCAGTACTTC. Amino acids: CASKDNQGLDEQYF.

The rearrangement joins TRBV6-1 to TRBJ1-5, with a tentative D call TRBD1 (6 bases). The CDR3 extends over 16 amino acids. CDR1 is MNHNS and CDR2 is SASEGT in the germline V gene. The V gene lost 4 bases and the J gene lost 4 bases, with 17 bases spanning the gap. Here the CDR3 reads CASSGAGTSTNQPQHF. The CDR3 region has the DNA TGTGCCAGCAGTGGTGCCGGGACATCGACAAATCAGCCCCAGCATTTT.